A selection of T cell receptor beta chains follows, all from one sample in a study of T cells expressing NK-cell markers. From the 5' RACE reads, TCRdb lists one entry per CDR3 protein and no DNA. The clone table shows almost 450,000 distinct CDR3 sequences, with the ten largest holding roughly 7.2%. The sequencing input was blood T cells: a sorted CD56 or NKG2C T cell subset, CD4+ or CD8+ T cells, or bulk PBMC T cells (not recorded which). The receptors were gathered from a woman aged 18 to 75 in good health. CDR3s include the opening cysteine and the closing phenylalanine or tryptophan.

CDR3 protein	J gene	V gene
CASSPGVTNTEAFF	TRBJ1-1	TRBV5-1
CASSLREKGEQYF	TRBJ2-7	TRBV7-3
CASRGTSGSYNEQFF	TRBJ2-1	TRBV12-3/TRBV12-4
CASSTSPSGYNEQFF	TRBJ2-1	TRBV12-3/TRBV12-4
CASSLQRGSGDTQYF	TRBJ2-3	TRBV7-9
CASSTSLAPAYNEQFF	TRBJ2-1	TRBV7-9
CASSRGAIYEQYF	TRBJ2-7	TRBV28
CSVVKNTEAFF	TRBJ1-1	TRBV29-1
CASSLSSGSGGETQYF	TRBJ2-5	TRBV7-3
CASSQGASAVKQYF	TRBJ2-3	TRBV14
CASSHDRASYNEQFF	TRBJ2-1	TRBV12-3/TRBV12-4
CSFWSSYNEQFF	TRBJ2-1	TRBV29-1
CASSLEARVETQYF	TRBJ2-5	TRBV7-9
CSVEARGIHEQYF	TRBJ2-7	TRBV29-1
CASSVDPSFRTSSTDTQYF	TRBJ2-3	TRBV9
CASSVGGGEAFF	TRBJ1-1	TRBV9
CASSDREGTEAFF	TRBJ1-1	TRBV6-1
CASSQESSLYQETQYF	TRBJ2-5	TRBV4-2
CSASGDTKNIQYF	TRBJ2-4	TRBV29-1
CSAREPLWTGLNEQFF	TRBJ2-1	TRBV20-1
CSVETGRTSEKRLFF	TRBJ1-4	TRBV29-1
CASSLEVVGGEQETQYF	TRBJ2-5	TRBV11-2
CASSSQGLTQPQHF	TRBJ1-5	TRBV7-2
CASSLAGGQAMVNEQFF	TRBJ2-1	TRBV5-5
CSARGRSFNQPQHF	TRBJ1-5	TRBV20-1
CASSFPGTSYQETQYF	TRBJ2-5	TRBV11-2
CASSIDVTWAFF	TRBJ1-1	TRBV19
CASSSTQGQRNNEKLFF	TRBJ1-4	TRBV5-8
CASSPGQAEEVQYF	TRBJ2-5	TRBV7-3
CASSLEVTSTSTQYF	TRBJ2-3	TRBV5-4
CASSPPADEKLFF	TRBJ1-4	TRBV7-9
CASSQEALTNEQFF	TRBJ2-1	TRBV4-3
CASRLTGELFF	TRBJ2-2	TRBV6-4
CASSQGRGQPQHF	TRBJ1-5	TRBV3-1
CASSSIGETQYF	TRBJ2-5	TRBV9
CASSPTGTVNQPQHF	TRBJ1-5	TRBV18
CASSWTRTGGIETQYF	TRBJ2-5	TRBV7-2
CSATEGSNEQFF	TRBJ2-1	TRBV29-1